The rows below give T cell receptor beta chains drawn from one sample of a study of blood T cell repertoires in COVID-19. The method was immunoSEQ multiplex PCR; TCRdb's version includes in-frame clones alone and lacks a portion of them. The table lists around 200,000 clones, approximately 86% of them singletons, with roughly 4.5% in the top ten. The sequencing input was PBMCs or T cells enriched from blood (not recorded which). The receptors shown here come from a woman in her 30s who had been exposed to COVID-19. CDR3s include the opening cysteine and the closing phenylalanine or tryptophan. The D gene is left open where the match is weak. The size field is filled for only some rows; it gives once, few, many or a size class.

abundance | j_gene | v_gene | d_gene | CDR3aa | CDR3nt
- | TRBJ2-7 | TRBV12-3/TRBV12-4 | - | CASSLGAVLEQYF | TGTGCCAGCAGTTTAGGGGCAGTTCTCGAGCAGTACTTC
- | TRBJ2-7 | TRBV28 | TRBD1 | CASSWIQGAYEQYF | TGTGCCAGCAGTTGGATCCAGGGGGCCTACGAGCAGTACTTC
- | TRBJ2-7 | TRBV10-2 | - | CASSERTRRPEQYF | TGCGCCAGCAGTGAGCGAACTAGACGTCCAGAGCAGTACTTC
- | TRBJ1-5 | TRBV11-3 | TRBD1 | CASSSEGAGNQPQHF | TGTGCCAGCAGCTCGGAGGGGGCAGGCAATCAGCCCCAGCATTTT
few | TRBJ1-1 | TRBV6-1 | - | CASSDRRNTEAFF | TGTGCCAGCAGTGACCGGAGGAACACTGAAGCTTTCTTT
- | TRBJ1-6 | TRBV5-6 | - | CASSREWRGTSPLHF | TGTGCCAGCAGCCGGGAATGGCGGGGAACTTCACCCCTCCACTTT
few | TRBJ1-2 | TRBV3-1/TRBV3-2 | TRBD1 | CASSRDRGYGYTF | TGTGCCAGCAGCCGGGACAGGGGATATGGCTACACCTTC
- | TRBJ2-3 | TRBV6-2/TRBV6-3 | TRBD2 | CASSYSSGGWDTQYF | TGTGCCAGCAGTTATTCCAGCGGGGGGTGGGATACGCAGTATTTT
- | TRBJ2-1 | TRBV27 | - | CASSLSGGPFNEQFF | TGTGCCAGCAGTTTATCGGGGGGGCCTTTCAATGAGCAGTTCTTC
once | TRBJ2-7 | TRBV12-5 | TRBD1 | CATKNDRDITYEQYF | TGTGCTACCAAGAACGACAGGGATATCACCTACGAGCAGTACTTC
- | TRBJ2-1 | TRBV11-1 | - | CASSLQVEQFF | TGTGCCAGCAGCTTACAGGTCGAGCAGTTCTTC
- | TRBJ2-7 | TRBV9 | - | CASSVGSGPYEQYF | TGTGCCAGCAGCGTAGGGTCAGGGCCCTACGAGCAGTACTTC
- | TRBJ1-4 | TRBV5-6 | - | CASSLAPAFGEKLFF | TGTGCCAGCAGCTTGGCCCCGGCGTTCGGGGAAAAACTGTTTTTT
- | TRBJ1-2 | TRBV24-1 | - | CATSRGFDGYTF | TGTGCCACCAGTAGGGGTTTTGATGGCTACACCTTC
- | TRBJ1-6 | TRBV5-4 | TRBD1 | CASSPPGGTGYSPLHF | TGTGCCAGCAGCCCCCCAGGCGGGACAGGGTACTCACCCCTCCACTTT
- | TRBJ1-4 | TRBV9 | - | CASSLTTGMNEKLFF | TGTGCCAGCAGCCTTACCACAGGGATGAATGAAAAACTGTTTTTT
- | TRBJ1-1 | TRBV9 | - | CASSVGNGGSGANTEAFF | TGTGCCAGCAGCGTAGGAAATGGGGGATCGGGAGCTAACACTGAAGCTTTCTTT
few | TRBJ2-7 | TRBV7-8 | TRBD1 | CASSGAGQGYEQYF | TGTGCCAGCAGTGGAGCGGGACAGGGGTACGAGCAGTACTTC
- | TRBJ1-2 | TRBV5-6 | - | CASSLARGYTF | TGTGCCAGCAGCTTGGCTAGGGGCTACACCTTC
- | TRBJ2-5 | TRBV28 | TRBD2 | CASSLTGGLETQYF | TGTGCCAGCAGTTTGACGGGGGGGCTGGAGACCCAGTACTTC
few | TRBJ1-4 | TRBV5-6 | - | CASSPRAALGEKLFF | TGTGCCAGCAGCCCGCGTGCTGCCCTTGGTGAAAAACTGTTTTTT
few | TRBJ1-2 | TRBV5-1 | - | CASSLVAGSNYGYTF | TGCGCCAGCAGCTTGGTGGCAGGATCTAACTATGGCTACACCTTC
- | TRBJ2-7 | TRBV9 | - | CASSVGNGVDSYEQYF | TGTGCCAGCAGCGTAGGAAACGGGGTCGACTCCTACGAGCAGTACTTC
- | TRBJ1-5 | TRBV5-8 | - | CASQGGNQPQHF | TGTGCCAGCCAAGGGGGCAATCAGCCCCAGCATTTT
- | TRBJ2-2 | TRBV5-1 | - | CASSLSGAETGELFF | TGCGCCAGCAGCTTGTCAGGGGCCGAAACCGGGGAGCTGTTTTTT
- | TRBJ1-1 | TRBV5-5 | - | CASSPYMNTEAFF | TGTGCCAGCAGCCCGTACATGAACACTGAAGCTTTCTTT
- | TRBJ1-5 | TRBV7-8 | - | CASSREDQPQHF | TGTGCCAGCAGCCGGGAGGATCAGCCCCAGCATTTT
- | TRBJ2-3 | TRBV24-1 | TRBD2 | CATSDLPLAGSTDTQYF | TGTGCCACCAGTGATTTGCCTCTAGCGGGGAGCACAGATACGCAGTATTTT
- | TRBJ2-3 | TRBV10-1 | TRBD2 | CATSVAGGTDTQYF | TGCGCCACCTCCGTAGCGGGGGGAACAGATACGCAGTATTTT
- | TRBJ1-6 | TRBV9 | TRBD1 | CASSGGTGGNSPLHF | TGTGCCAGCAGCGGAGGGACAGGAGGTAATTCACCCCTCCACTTT
- | TRBJ1-1 | TRBV7-9 | TRBD1 | CASSPRQGGNTEAFF | TGTGCCAGCAGCCCCCGACAGGGGGGGAACACTGAAGCTTTCTTT
- | TRBJ2-3 | TRBV30 | TRBD2 | CAWSVQGRGGLPDTQYF | TGTGCCTGGAGTGTACAGGGACGGGGGGGCCTCCCAGATACGCAGTATTTT
- | TRBJ1-1 | TRBV12-5 | TRBD1 | CASGLGNYRGGTEAFF | TGTGCTAGTGGTTTGGGAAATTACAGGGGGGGCACTGAAGCTTTCTTT
- | TRBJ1-1 | TRBV2 | - | CASTETENTEAFF | TGTGCCAGCACCGAGACAGAGAACACTGAAGCTTTCTTT
- | TRBJ2-2 | TRBV18 | TRBD1 | CASSLGTGRTGELFF | TGTGCCAGCTCCCTCGGGACAGGGCGCACCGGGGAGCTGTTTTTT
- | TRBJ2-3 | TRBV5-1 | - | CASSVERVTDTQYF | TGCGCCAGCAGTGTGGAGCGGGTCACAGATACGCAGTATTTT
- | TRBJ1-1 | TRBV2 | - | CARSQVGTEAFF | TGTGCCAGGAGTCAGGTGGGCACTGAAGCTTTCTTT
- | TRBJ1-1 | TRBV18 | - | CASSPLGSANTEAFF | TGTGCCAGCTCACCCCTCGGCAGCGCGAACACTGAAGCTTTCTTT
- | TRBJ1-5 | TRBV2 | - | CASLRDSNQPQHF | TGTGCCAGCCTCCGAGATAGCAATCAGCCCCAGCATTTT
- | TRBJ2-3 | TRBV20-1 | TRBD1 | CSVPQGMPQYF | TGCAGTGTCCCACAGGGGATGCCGCAGTATTTT
- | TRBJ2-1 | TRBV24-1 | - | CATSDPDSPIFF | TGTGCCACCAGTGACCCGGACTCCCCGATCTTCTTC
once | TRBJ2-4 | TRBV27 | - | CASSRRGIEGKNIQYF | TGTGCCAGCAGCAGGAGAGGGATTGAAGGCAAAAACATTCAGTACTTC
- | TRBJ1-2 | TRBV7-2 | - | CASSLGAGYGYTF | TGTGCCAGCAGCTTAGGGGCAGGCTATGGCTACACCTTC
- | TRBJ2-3 | TRBV5-1 | TRBD2 | CASSFGGMAGRLTDTQYF | TGCGCCAGCAGCTTCGGGGGGATGGCGGGGCGACTCACAGATACGCAGTATTTT